The rows below give T cell receptor beta chains drawn from one sample of a study of blood T cell repertoires in COVID-19. Data came from immunoSEQ multiplex PCR; TCRdb stores just in-frame clones and leaves some out. Of roughly 300,000 clones listed, 80% to 90% were seen once; the top ten hold roughly 6.7%. The sequenced material came from peripheral blood. Receptor source: a man aged 18-30 years who had recovered from COVID-19. Both conserved end residues are part of each CDR3. The order of the fields is clone size, D gene, V gene, J gene, CDR3 DNA, CDR3 protein. The D gene is left open where the match is weak. The size of a clone is reported for some rows only, either as once, few or many, or as a class for expanded clones.

clone size: .; D gene: TRBD2; V gene: TRBV7-2; J gene: TRBJ2-7; CDR3 DNA: TGTGCCAGCAGCTTGACTAGCGGGGCCCAGGGGGAGCAGTACTTC; CDR3 protein: CASSLTSGAQGEQYF
clone size: .; D gene: .; V gene: TRBV30; J gene: TRBJ1-2; CDR3 DNA: TGTGCCTGGAGTGACCCTTCGACTTCCTTTCGTCCGACCTATGGCTACACCTTC; CDR3 protein: CAWSDPSTSFRPTYGYTF
clone size: .; D gene: .; V gene: TRBV5-4; J gene: TRBJ1-3; CDR3 DNA: TGTGCCAGCAGCTTTGGGAGCTCTGGAAACACCATATATTTT; CDR3 protein: CASSFGSSGNTIYF
clone size: .; D gene: TRBD2; V gene: TRBV7-3; J gene: TRBJ2-1; CDR3 DNA: TGTGCCAGCAGCTTACGGGGACTAGCGATAAATGAGCAGTTCTTC; CDR3 protein: CASSLRGLAINEQFF
clone size: .; D gene: TRBD1; V gene: TRBV18; J gene: TRBJ1-2; CDR3 DNA: TGTGCCAGCTCACCTTACCAGGGGGCTGGGTATGGCTACACCTTC; CDR3 protein: CASSPYQGAGYGYTF
clone size: once; D gene: TRBD1; V gene: TRBV6-5; J gene: TRBJ1-3; CDR3 DNA: TGTGCCAGCACAGGGACAGGGGAATCTGGAAACACCATATATTTT; CDR3 protein: CASTGTGESGNTIYF
clone size: once; D gene: .; V gene: TRBV13; J gene: TRBJ2-2; CDR3 DNA: TGTGCCAGCAGCCAACTCCAGGGTAGTGGCGGGGAGCTGTTTTTT; CDR3 protein: CASSQLQGSGGELFF
clone size: .; D gene: .; V gene: TRBV30; J gene: TRBJ2-1; CDR3 DNA: TGTGCCTGGAGTTCATTAGCGCCAGAGCAGTTCTTC; CDR3 protein: CAWSSLAPEQFF
clone size: .; D gene: .; V gene: TRBV27; J gene: TRBJ2-5; CDR3 DNA: TGTGCCAGCAGTTTTTATACCTCCGGCCAAGAGACCCAGTACTTC; CDR3 protein: CASSFYTSGQETQYF
clone size: once; D gene: .; V gene: TRBV6-6; J gene: TRBJ2-1; CDR3 DNA: TGTGCCAGCAGTCAGGGGCGTTACAATGAGCAGTTCTTC; CDR3 protein: CASSQGRYNEQFF
clone size: .; D gene: TRBD1; V gene: TRBV30; J gene: TRBJ1-1; CDR3 DNA: TGTGCCTGGACCCCCGGGACAGCGAACACTGAAGCTTTCTTT; CDR3 protein: CAWTPGTANTEAFF